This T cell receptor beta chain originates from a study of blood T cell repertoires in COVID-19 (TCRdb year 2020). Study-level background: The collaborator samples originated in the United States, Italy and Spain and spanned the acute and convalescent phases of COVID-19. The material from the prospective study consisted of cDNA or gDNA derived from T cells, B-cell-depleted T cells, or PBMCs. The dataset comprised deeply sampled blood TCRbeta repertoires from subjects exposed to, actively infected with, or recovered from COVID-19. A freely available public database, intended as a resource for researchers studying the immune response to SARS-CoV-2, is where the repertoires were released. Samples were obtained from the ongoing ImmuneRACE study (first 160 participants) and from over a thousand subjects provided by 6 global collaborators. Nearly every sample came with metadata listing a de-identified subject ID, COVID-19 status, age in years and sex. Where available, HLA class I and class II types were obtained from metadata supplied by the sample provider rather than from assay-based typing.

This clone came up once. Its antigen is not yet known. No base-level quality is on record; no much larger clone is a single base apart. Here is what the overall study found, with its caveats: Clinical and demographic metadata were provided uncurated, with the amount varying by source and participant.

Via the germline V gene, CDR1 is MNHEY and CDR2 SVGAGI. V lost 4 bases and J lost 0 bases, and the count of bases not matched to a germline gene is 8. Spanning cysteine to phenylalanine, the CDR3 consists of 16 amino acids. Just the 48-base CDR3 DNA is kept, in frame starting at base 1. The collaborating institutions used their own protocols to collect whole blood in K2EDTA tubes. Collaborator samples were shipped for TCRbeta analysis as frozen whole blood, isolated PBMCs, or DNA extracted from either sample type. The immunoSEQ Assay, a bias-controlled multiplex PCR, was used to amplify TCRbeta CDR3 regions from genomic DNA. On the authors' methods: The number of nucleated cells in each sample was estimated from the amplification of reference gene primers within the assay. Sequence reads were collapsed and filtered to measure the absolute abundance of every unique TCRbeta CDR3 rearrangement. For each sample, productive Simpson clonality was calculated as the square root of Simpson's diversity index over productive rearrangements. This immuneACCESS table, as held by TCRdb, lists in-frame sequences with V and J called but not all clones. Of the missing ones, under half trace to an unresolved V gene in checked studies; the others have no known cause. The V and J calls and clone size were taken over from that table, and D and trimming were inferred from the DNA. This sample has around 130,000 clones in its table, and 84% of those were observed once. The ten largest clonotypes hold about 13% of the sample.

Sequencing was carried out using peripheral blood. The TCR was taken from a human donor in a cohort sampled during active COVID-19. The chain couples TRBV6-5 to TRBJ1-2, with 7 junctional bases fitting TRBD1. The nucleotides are TGTGCCAGCAGTTCCCAAGGGGGCCGAGCTAACTATGGCTACACCTTC. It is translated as CASSSQGGRANYGYTF.